The 9 T cell receptor beta chains reported below all come from one sample, sequenced in a study of human T cells and chemical hapten exposure (dated by TCRdb to the early 2020s). This specimen's time point label, per the study, means: patch test 1, 2 weeks after DPC sensitization. The sample's treatment or condition label, decoded: therapeutic diphenylcyclopropenone sensitization with weekly scalp DPC. The method behind the library was RACE. The sample was run on a NextSeq 500. The public reads were reprocessed in TCRdb via fastp at Q25 and MiXCR, keeping in-frame beta chains. Every CDR3 protein is listed once, alongside the most common genes and DNA of its rows. The sample data list more than 65,000 distinct CDR3 sequences, and about a tenth of these were observed just once. Jointly, the top ten make up 1.4% of the sample. The sample here was whole blood, taken in connection with sensitization to the hapten diphenylcyclopropenone (DPC). The receptors come from a woman in her forties or fifties with alopecia areata. Some clones in this sample may be carry-over from other donors' samples.

This clonotype has only a few counts. V gene TRBV11-2 combines with J gene TRBJ1-1, with D possibly being TRBD1 (6 bases). This CDR3 has 14 amino acids. In germline, CDR1 is SGHAT, CDR2 FQNNGV. V was clipped by 5 bases and J by 3 bases, with 13 bases between them. The CDR3 sequence is CASSAIGQYTEAFF. The DNA for the CDR3 is TGTGCCAGCAGCGCCATAGGACAGTACACTGAAGCTTTCTTT.

The table lists this clonotype with many counts. The chain has TRBV12-3 or TRBV12-4 and TRBJ2-1, with 9 positions matching TRBD2. The ends lost 5 bases at V and 4 bases at J; junction bases unmatched: 6. The CDR3 length is 15 residues. The CDR3 coding sequence is TGTGCCAGCAGTCCCGGACTAGCGCATTACAATGAGCAGTTCTTC. This encodes CASSPGLAHYNEQFF.

This clonotype was detected only a few times. The chain joins TRBV12-3 or TRBV12-4 to TRBJ2-6; D call uncertain. V was cut by 1 base and J by 1 base, with 5 bases left in between. This CDR3 comprises 15 residues. The CDR3 coding sequence is TGTGCCAGCAGTTTAGAGGCGTCTGGGGCCAACGTCCTGACTTTC. This codes for CASSLEASGANVLTF.

The sample holds a few counts of this clonotype. This sequence joins TRBV10-2 and TRBJ2-2; 9 bases align to TRBD1. CDR1 and CDR2 from the germline V gene are WSHSY and SAAADI. The V and J ends lost 10 bases and 4 bases, in that order; junction bases with no gene match: 1. The CDR3 loop spans 12 amino acids. The CDR3 sequence is CATTGGTGELFF. For the CDR3, the DNA is TGCGCCACGACAGGGGGCACCGGGGAGCTGTTTTTT.

V and J are TRBV7-2 and TRBJ2-3, with D possibly being TRBD1 (6 bases). CDR1 is SGHTA and CDR2 is FQGNSA in the germline V gene. V lost 5 bases, J lost 3 bases, and 9 bases lay in between. The CDR3 is 13 residues long. The CDR3 protein is CASSGQRTDTQYF. In DNA form, the CDR3 reads TGTGCCAGCAGCGGACAGAGAACAGATACGCAGTATTTT.

This clonotype has a handful of counts. The rearrangement links TRBV25-1 to TRBJ1-6; D may be TRBD1 (5 bases). The V gene lost 3 bases and the J gene lost 4 bases, with 7 bases spanning the gap. CDR3 length equals 14 residues. CDR1 and CDR2 (germline): MGHDK, SYGVNS. CDR3 amino acids: CASSDRVYNSPLHF. In DNA form, the CDR3 reads TGTGCCAGCAGTGACAGGGTTTATAATTCACCCCTCCACTTT.

The rearrangement joins TRBV29-1 to TRBJ2-2; D is unclear. The CDR3 is 11 amino acids. The germline V and J ends were trimmed by 6 bases and 1 base, with 3 bases remaining between them. Germline V gives CDR1 SQVTM, CDR2 ANQGSEA. The CDR3 DNA reads as TGCAGCGTAGAGAACACCGGGGAGCTGTTTTTT. It yields the protein CSVENTGELFF.

The chain has TRBV12-3 or TRBV12-4 and TRBJ2-3; weak D call: TRBD1 (6 bases). The CDR3 is 15 amino acids. V lost 3 bases and J lost 4, with 14 bases in between. The CDR3 reads CASSFSGARADTQYF. As DNA, the CDR3 is TGTGCCAGCAGTTTTTCAGGGGCGCGGGCAGATACGCAGTATTTT.

The chain carries TRBV5-1 and TRBJ2-3; TRBD2 aligns across 9 bases. Germline CDR1 and CDR2: SGHRS and YFSETQ. V lost 2 bases and J lost 6; bases outside the gene matches: 10. The length of the CDR3 is 16 residues. CDR3 in amino acids: CASSFTSGPRGDTQYF. CDR3 in DNA: TGCGCCAGCAGCTTTACTAGCGGGCCGAGAGGGGATACGCAGTATTTT.